Following are 14 T cell receptor beta chains from one sample sequenced in a study of radiotherapy plus CTLA-4 blockade in lung cancer. This table comes from immunoSEQ multiplex PCR, and its TCRdb copy is limited to in-frame clones, with some not included. The profile shows about 36,000 clones, 55% to 80% of them singletons. This sample comprised peripheral blood, obtained from a patient treated with radiotherapy plus ipilimumab. Receptors were obtained from a human donor with non-small cell lung cancer who had stable disease on radiotherapy plus ipilimumab.

The chain couples TRBV5-1 to TRBJ1-4; a weak D match, TRBD1 (6 bases). Germline V CDR1 and CDR2: SGHRS, YFSETQ. The CDR3 runs 14 residues. V was cut by 4 bases and J by 15 bases, with 22 bases left in between. The CDR3 region has the DNA TGCGCCAGCAGCCCCCGAGGCCCAGGGGTGGAATTGTTTTTT. Encoded protein: CASSPRGPGVELFF.

V usage is TRBV20-1 and J usage is TRBJ2-4; perhaps TRBD2 as D (5 bases). Trimming took 3 bases from V and 7 from J, leaving 7 bases between them. The germline V gene encodes CDR1 DFQATT and CDR2 SNEGSKA (reference sequence). The CDR3 covers 11 residues. The CDR3, as DNA: TGCAGTGCTAGGTCGGGGAACATTCAGTACTTC. Its translation is CSARSGNIQYF.

A single count supports this clone. The chain recombines TRBV5-1 with TRBJ1-2, with a tentative D call TRBD1 (6 bases). The CDR3 is made up of 13 amino acids. Deletions cut 3 bases from V and 8 bases from J, with 14 bases between. The germline gives CDR1 SGHRS, CDR2 YFSETQ. In nucleotides, the CDR3 is TGCGCCAGCAGCTCACAACAGGGTCGGGGCTACACCTTC. This sequence encodes CASSSQQGRGYTF.

The chain combines TRBV5-4 with TRBJ2-5; possible D gene TRBD2, 5 bases. Germline CDR1 is SGHNT and CDR2 is YYREEE (reference sequence). Trimming stripped 2 bases from V and 5 bases from J, with 10 bases between. This CDR3 is 13 amino acids long. DNA for the CDR3: TGTGCCAGCAGCTTTGGACTTGTGGAGACCCAGTACTTC. It is translated as CASSFGLVETQYF.

The chain joins TRBV7-9 to TRBJ1-1; D not resolved. Germline V gene sequence: CDR1 SEHNR, CDR2 FQNEAQ (reference sequence). The length of the CDR3 is 16 residues. Deletions cut 1 base from V and 3 bases from J, with 15 bases between. The CDR3 bases are TGTGCCAGCAGCTTAGATGGAGGACGTCGGTACACTGAAGCTTTCTTT. It specifies CASSLDGGRRYTEAFF.

Remarks on this clone: At one end the junction does not follow the germline gene, possibly because of a read error. The V and J genes are TRBV10-3 and TRBJ1-6; 10 bases fit TRBD1. Germline V gene data show CDR1 as ENHRY and CDR2 as SYGVKD. The CDR3 totals 15 residues. The chain's CDR3 is CASSETGGAYSPLHF. The CDR3 DNA is TGTGCCAGCAGTGAGACAGGGGGCGCCTATTCACCCCTCCACTTT.

V usage is TRBV5-1 and J usage is TRBJ2-1; 8 nucleotides line up with TRBD2. Germline V gene lookup returns CDR1 SGHRS and CDR2 YFSETQ. The length of the CDR3 is 16 residues. Trimming removed 0 bases from V and 3 bases from J; junction bases left unmatched: 5. CDR3 amino acids: CASSLEPSGGYNEQFF. DNA of the CDR3: TGCGCCAGCAGCTTGGAGCCCAGCGGGGGCTACAATGAGCAGTTCTTC.

This chain uses TRBV5-6 with TRBJ1-1, with TRBD1 matching over 12 bases. The CDR3 sequence is 14 residues long. J was trimmed by 9 bases and V by 4 bases; bases with no gene match: 7. Germline values: CDR1 SGHDT, CDR2 YYEEEE. CDR3 coding DNA: TGTGCCAGCAGCGTAGGGACAGGGGGCTTGCAAGCTTTCTTT. Translation: CASSVGTGGLQAFF. The full variable domain, its missing parts supplied by reference TRBV5-6 and TRBJ1-1, is DAGVTQSPTHLIKTRGQQVTLRCSPKSGHDTVSWYQQALGQGPQFIFQYYEEEERQRGNFPDRFSGHQFPNYSSELNVNALLLGDSALYLCASSVGTGGLQAFFGQGTRLTVV.

The chain uses TRBV25-1 and TRBJ2-3; D is perhaps TRBD2 (6 bases). The CDR3 has 15 amino acids. The V end was cut by 4 bases, the J end by 4 bases, with 15 bases between. CDR1 and CDR2 (germline): MGHDK, SYGVNS. CDR3 sequence: CASSVPGLAPDTQYF. The DNA of the CDR3 is TGTGCCAGCAGTGTCCCGGGACTCGCCCCAGATACGCAGTATTTT.

This clone was recorded a few times. V usage is TRBV5-6 and J usage is TRBJ1-6, with D possibly TRBD1 on 6 matching bases. The CDR3 totals 16 residues. V was clipped by 2 bases and J by 6 bases, with 15 bases between them. The germline V gene has CDR1 SGHDT and CDR2 YYEEEE. The CDR3 sequence is CASSFNRADPNSPLHF. The CDR3 DNA reads TGTGCCAGCAGCTTTAACAGGGCGGATCCTAATTCACCCCTCCACTTT.

This chain connects TRBV7-9 to TRBJ1-3; no definite D call. The CDR3 is 12 amino acids. Trimming removed 3 bases at V and 4 bases at J, with 4 bases between. Per the germline V gene, CDR1 is SEHNR and CDR2 is FQNEAQ (reference sequence). The DNA of the CDR3 is TGTGCCAGCAGCTTTGAGGGAAACACCATATATTTT. Amino acid sequence: CASSFEGNTIYF. The variable domain in full, with the rest retrieved from reference TRBV7-9 and TRBJ1-3, is DTGVSQNPRHKITKRGQNVTFRCDPISEHNRLYWYRQTLGQGPEFLTYFQNEAQLEKSRLLSDRFSAERPKGSFSTLEIQRTEQGDSAMYLCASSFEGNTIYFGEGSWLTVV.

The J gene is TRBJ2-5, the V gene TRBV14; D unclear. The tail of the sequence fits TRBJ2-7 better, so the J call may be wrong. The CDR3 contains 12 residues. CDR1 SGHDN and CDR2 FVKESK come from the germline V gene. The CDR3 reads CASSQERYEQYF. In DNA, the CDR3 is TGTGCCAGCAGCCAAGAGAGGTACGAGCAGTACTTC.

The V gene is TRBV2, the J gene TRBJ2-7, with 7 bases that match TRBD2. Germline V lookup: CDR1 SNHLY, CDR2 FYNNEI. There are 15 residues in the CDR3. V shed 8 bases, J shed 0 bases, and the junction held 10 bases outside the gene matches. The CDR3: CASRFGRGSSYEQYF. In nucleotides, the CDR3 is TGTGCCAGCCGCTTCGGGCGGGGGAGCTCCTACGAGCAGTACTTC.

The genes are TRBV25-1 and TRBJ1-1; 10 nucleotides align to TRBD1. Germline V CDR1 and CDR2: MGHDK, SYGVNS. The junction had 9 bases not matched to a gene; V was cut back by 3 bases and J by 2 bases. This CDR3 is 17 amino acids long. CDR3 sequence reads: CASSDPHRTGGNTEAFF. CDR3 nucleotide sequence: TGTGCCAGCAGTGACCCCCATCGGACAGGGGGAAACACTGAAGCTTTCTTT.